The present entry profiles one TCR beta chain with its context. No antigen is known for it. Base qualities are not provided; no much larger clone lies one nucleotide away. The CDR3 regions of human TCRbeta chains were analyzed by immunosequencing. On the authors' methods: Repertoire TCRs were matched against a reference library of SARS-CoV-2-specific TCRs generated with the MIRA antigen-specificity platform. Breadth meant the fraction of unique TCRs that were SARS-CoV-2-associated, whereas depth meant the fraction of total T cells that were SARS-CoV-2-associated. Using the MIRA data, each spike-specific TCR was mapped to the spike region that the TCR reacts to and placed in a CD4 or CD8 class. Log10-transformed breadth and depth values were compared by one-way ANOVA with Sidak's multiple comparisons tests. The immuneACCESS repertoire file appears here via TCRdb, limited to in-frame rearrangements. These files lack a portion of the clones; in checked studies, under half of the deficit traces to unresolved V genes, and the cause of the others is not known. V and J calls and clone size are given by that table; D and trimming were obtained from the DNA. This sample holds 200,000 or so clones; almost 95% were observed only once. The top ten clones comprise roughly a tenth of the sample.

The intended sense of this specimen's time point label: baseline before first vaccination. The vaccinee samples were drawn from two UK trials, COV001 and COV002, one of which was a single-blind randomized controlled phase 2/3 trial testing AZD1222 (ChAdOx1 nCoV-19) in healthy adults. For TCRbeta chain sequencing, PBMC samples were collected from trial participants at day 0 and at day 28 after the second dose. This sample stems from a study of T cell responses to AZD1222 COVID-19 vaccine (dated by TCRdb to the early 2020s). About the investigation overall: AZD1222 recipients with second doses at about 4 weeks or about 12 weeks were pooled, because spike-specific TCR depth and breadth did not differ between schedules. A total of just over 230 trial participants underwent TCR sequencing, of whom 200 to 220 had received two doses of AZD1222 and roughly 26 had received two doses of the MenACWY control vaccine. Enrollment into the trials was organized by age into subgroups of 18-55, 56-69 and 70-plus years, and those subgroups contained roughly 150, 30 and 60 TCR-sequenced participants, respectively.

A distance of 6 bases separates the germline ends of V and J, which lose 2 bases and 7 bases respectively. In the germline V gene, CDR1 corresponds to SNHLY and CDR2 to FYNNEI. The CDR3 measures 13 amino acids from cysteine to phenylalanine. Just the 39-base CDR3 DNA is kept, in frame starting at base 1. Overall study outcomes, separate from this receptor: Conclusions about previously exposed vaccinees are limited because only six or seven AZD1222 recipients were SARS-CoV-2 seropositive at baseline. Because no day 14 peak-response samples were available, the repertoires could be characterized only after the peak T cell response. Vaccine-associated CD4 TCRs spanned the whole spike protein, with dominant responses in regions 160-218 and 743-854. After two AZD1222 doses, spike-specific TCR breadth and depth were significantly higher than at day 0 and than in MenACWY recipients. In the small 56-69-year group, the increase in depth fell short of significance, most likely because of low power. Reportedly, close to half of the unique spike-specific TCRs recognized epitopes lying outside the regions that are mutated in the B.1.351 and B.1.1.7 variants. Participants were mostly white British and included more females than males, and it was suggested by the authors that clonal diversity may have been underestimated.

The chain couples TRBV2 to TRBJ1-6; the D gene is not confidently resolved. This clonotype was obtained from an adult in good health. The sample was peripheral blood, taken on day 0 of AZD1222 vaccination. DNA sequence: TGTGCCAGCAGTGAATCCCGGAATTCACCCCTCCACTTT. This is translated as CASSESRNSPLHF.